This is a list of T cell receptor beta chains from one sample in a study of T cells of healthy individuals. Via MiXCR, TCRdb re-called the 5' RACE reads, giving one row per CDR3 protein. The table has around 90,000 distinct CDR3 sequences, about 4.8% seen once. These receptors all stem from a female donor in good health. Each CDR3 is given with its conserved first and last residue.

j_gene,v_gene,CDR3aa
TRBJ1-6,TRBV28,CASSFGGRNSPLHF
TRBJ2-3,TRBV6-5,CASNRDRDTDTQYF
TRBJ2-7,TRBV4-3,CASSHGGGAYEQYF
TRBJ2-1,TRBV12-3/TRBV12-4,CASSRRLADEQFF
TRBJ2-5,TRBV12-3/TRBV12-4,CASSPRQVQETQYF
TRBJ2-6,TRBV29-1,CSAGDRGPGANVLTF
TRBJ2-1,TRBV3-1,CASSQDRGRVGNEQFF
TRBJ2-3,TRBV4-1,CASIPSIGGRRSDTQYF
TRBJ1-2,TRBV6-5,CASSQGNGYTF
TRBJ1-1,TRBV4-1,CASSQEKGQLNTEAFF
TRBJ1-1,TRBV6-2/TRBV6-3,CASSSNLPGGTEAFF
TRBJ2-1,TRBV5-6,CASSLVGVGNEQFF
TRBJ1-1,TRBV6-2/TRBV6-3,CASLDRVSEAFF
TRBJ1-1,TRBV18,CASSPPVGFRMDTEAFF
TRBJ2-3,TRBV15,CATSRAPGGSDTQYF
TRBJ2-7,TRBV7-9,CASSHSGRDYEQYF
TRBJ1-2,TRBV24-1,CATSERGQTYTF
TRBJ1-6,TRBV28,CASSFSGTGYSPLHF
TRBJ1-4,TRBV7-9,CASSTSGTANEKLFF
TRBJ2-1,TRBV4-3,CASSQESRAYNEQFF
TRBJ1-4,TRBV18,CASSPPALTPGKLFF
TRBJ2-1,TRBV18,CASSPPGGLGLDHYNEQFF
TRBJ2-1,TRBV6-1,CASSEDETSGYNEQFF
TRBJ2-5,TRBV20-1,CSAPGQVQETQYF
TRBJ2-1,TRBV28,CASSFTDDSYNEQFF
TRBJ2-7,TRBV7-2,CASSLPTSGSNEQYF
TRBJ2-7,TRBV25-1,CASSAELYEQYF
TRBJ1-1,TRBV12-3/TRBV12-4,CASSLTFTEAFF
TRBJ2-3,TRBV19,CASSIDPERKDTQYF
TRBJ1-5,TRBV6-1,CASSADREVQPQHF
TRBJ2-7,TRBV28,CASSFQPPGQGALEQYF
TRBJ2-1,TRBV30,CAWSELADHNEQFF
TRBJ2-1,TRBV2,CASSEGSNEQFF
TRBJ2-3,TRBV6-5,CASSLGRAPNTQYF
TRBJ2-1,TRBV13,CASSPRLREYYNEQFF
TRBJ1-6,TRBV28,CASSPGLINSPLHF
TRBJ2-6,TRBV15,CATSLGLGANVLTF
TRBJ2-1,TRBV5-1,CASRKLGEGEQFF
TRBJ2-3,TRBV7-2,CASSLEVADTQYF
TRBJ1-2,TRBV9,CASSGPDSIYGYTF
TRBJ2-3,TRBV24-1,CATSDLQGRTIAGTDTQYF
TRBJ1-5,TRBV28,CASSLLDQPQHF
TRBJ1-1,TRBV7-2,CASSLDRVNPEAFF
TRBJ1-1,TRBV6-2/TRBV6-3,CASSPPRSTEAFF
TRBJ2-2,TRBV5-1,CASSIGARNTGELFF
TRBJ2-1,TRBV29-1,CSVVRVGGSRSYNEQFF
TRBJ1-1,TRBV20-1,CSAPRTYNTEAFF
TRBJ1-5,TRBV21-1,CASSKGGTENQPQHF
TRBJ2-5,TRBV27,CASSPTSSPGQETQYF
TRBJ2-3,TRBV20-1,CSARLAGGTDTQYF
TRBJ1-2,TRBV30,CAWSVSRTGGGYTF
TRBJ2-7,TRBV28,CASSEAWNAYEQYF
TRBJ2-7,TRBV18,CASSPPAGSYEQYF
TRBJ1-1,TRBV7-2,CASSTQGIGSNTEAFF
TRBJ2-7,TRBV4-2,CASSHKRGQGNKLSPLPPAYEQYF
TRBJ1-5,TRBV10-3,CAISPGSNQPQHF
TRBJ2-7,TRBV5-5,CASSSPPGQGFNYEQYF
TRBJ1-2,TRBV27,CASSLSGMGNYGYTF
TRBJ2-1,TRBV5-1,CASSPGLAGEAEQFF
TRBJ1-1,TRBV7-9,CASSLSPIGQNTEAFF